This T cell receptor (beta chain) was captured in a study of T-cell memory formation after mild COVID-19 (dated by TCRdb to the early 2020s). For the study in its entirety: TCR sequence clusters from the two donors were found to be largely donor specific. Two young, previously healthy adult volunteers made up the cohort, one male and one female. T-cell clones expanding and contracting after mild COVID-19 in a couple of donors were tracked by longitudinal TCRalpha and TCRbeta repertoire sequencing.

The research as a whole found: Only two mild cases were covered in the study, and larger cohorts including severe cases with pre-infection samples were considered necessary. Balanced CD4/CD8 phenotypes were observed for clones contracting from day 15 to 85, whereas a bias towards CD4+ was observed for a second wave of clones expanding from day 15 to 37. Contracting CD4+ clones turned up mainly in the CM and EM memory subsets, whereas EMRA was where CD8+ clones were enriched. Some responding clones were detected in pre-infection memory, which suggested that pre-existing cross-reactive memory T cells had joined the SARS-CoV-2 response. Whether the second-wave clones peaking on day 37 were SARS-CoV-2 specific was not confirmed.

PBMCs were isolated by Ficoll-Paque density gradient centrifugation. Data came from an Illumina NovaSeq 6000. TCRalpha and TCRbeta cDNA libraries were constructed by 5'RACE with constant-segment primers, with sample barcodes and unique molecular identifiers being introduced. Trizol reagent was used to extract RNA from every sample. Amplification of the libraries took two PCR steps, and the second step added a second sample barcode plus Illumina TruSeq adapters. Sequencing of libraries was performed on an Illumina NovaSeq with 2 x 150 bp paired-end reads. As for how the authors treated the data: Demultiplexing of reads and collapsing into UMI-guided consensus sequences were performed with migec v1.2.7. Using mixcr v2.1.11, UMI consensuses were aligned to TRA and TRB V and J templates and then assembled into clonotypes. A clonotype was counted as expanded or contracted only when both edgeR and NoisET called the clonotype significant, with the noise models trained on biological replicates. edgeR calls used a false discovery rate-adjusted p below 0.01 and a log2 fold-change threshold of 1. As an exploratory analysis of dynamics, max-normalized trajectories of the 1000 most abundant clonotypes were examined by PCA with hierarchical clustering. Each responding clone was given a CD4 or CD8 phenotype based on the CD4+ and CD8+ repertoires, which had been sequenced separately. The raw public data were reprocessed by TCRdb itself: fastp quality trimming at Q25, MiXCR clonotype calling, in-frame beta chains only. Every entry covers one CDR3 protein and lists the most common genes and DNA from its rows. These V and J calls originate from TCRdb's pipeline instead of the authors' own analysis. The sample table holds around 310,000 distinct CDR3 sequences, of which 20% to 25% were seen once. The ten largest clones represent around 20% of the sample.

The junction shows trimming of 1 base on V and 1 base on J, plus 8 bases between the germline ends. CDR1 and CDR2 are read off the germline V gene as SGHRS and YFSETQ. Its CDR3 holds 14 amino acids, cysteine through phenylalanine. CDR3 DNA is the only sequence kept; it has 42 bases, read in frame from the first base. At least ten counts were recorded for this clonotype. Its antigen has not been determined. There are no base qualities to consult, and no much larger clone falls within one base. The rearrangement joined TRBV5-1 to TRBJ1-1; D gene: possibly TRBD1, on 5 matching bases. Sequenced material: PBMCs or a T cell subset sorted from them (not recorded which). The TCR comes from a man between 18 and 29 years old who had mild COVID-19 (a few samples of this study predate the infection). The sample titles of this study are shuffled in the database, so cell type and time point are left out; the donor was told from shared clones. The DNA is TGCGCCAGCAGCTTGTCCGGGGGGAACACTGAAGCTTTCTTT. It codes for CASSLSGGNTEAFF.